Reported below is one T cell receptor beta chain. Its antigen remains unknown. Produced via immunoSEQ multiplex PCR; TCRdb's table is partial and in-frame only. The table includes 100,000 to 150,000 clones, 85% to 95% detected once. The data derive from a study of OX40 agonist ivuxolimab in advanced cancers. Study-wide context: The diagnoses of dose-escalation patients were hepatocellular carcinoma, melanoma, renal cell or head and neck cancer. Of mixed ages from about 23 to 85 and averaging 60 years, the group was 65% to 85% male.

Notes on the study in general: CD8+ T cells showed, on average, more clonal expansion than CD4+ cells.

The CDR3 runs to 15 residues. V was cut by 1 base and J by 1 base, with 10 bases left in between. Looked up from germline, CDR1 is SGHDN and CDR2 is FVKESK. Specimen: CD4+ or CD8+ T cells sorted from blood, collected in a trial of the OX40 agonist ivuxolimab. This TCR derives from an adult with an advanced solid tumor such as melanoma, head and neck, liver or kidney cancer. V and J are TRBV14 and TRBJ1-1; D is undetermined. CDR3 bases: TGTGCCAGCAGCCAAGCGGGGTCGGGGAACACTGAAGCTTTCTTT. Translated: CASSQAGSGNTEAFF. The full variable domain, its missing parts supplied by reference TRBV14 and TRBJ1-1, is EAGVTQFPSHSVIEKGQTVTLRCDPISGHDNLYWYRRVMGKEIKFLLHFVKESKQDESGMPNNRFLAERTGGTYSTLKVQPAELEDSGVYFCASSQAGSGNTEAFFGQGTRLTVV.